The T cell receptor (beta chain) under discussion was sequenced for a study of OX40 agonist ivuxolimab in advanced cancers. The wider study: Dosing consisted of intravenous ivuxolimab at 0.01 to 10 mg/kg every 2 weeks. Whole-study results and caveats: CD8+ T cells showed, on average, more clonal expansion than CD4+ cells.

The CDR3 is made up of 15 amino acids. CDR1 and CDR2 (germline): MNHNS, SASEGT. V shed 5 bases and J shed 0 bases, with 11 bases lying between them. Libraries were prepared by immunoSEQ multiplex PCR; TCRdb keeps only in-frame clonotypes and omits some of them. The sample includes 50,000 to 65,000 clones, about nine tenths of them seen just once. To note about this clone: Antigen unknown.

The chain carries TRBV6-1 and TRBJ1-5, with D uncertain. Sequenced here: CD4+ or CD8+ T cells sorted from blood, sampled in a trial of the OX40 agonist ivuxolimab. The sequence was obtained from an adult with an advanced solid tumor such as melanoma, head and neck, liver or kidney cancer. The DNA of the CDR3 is TGTGCCAGCAGTATCCAGGATAATAGCAATCAGCCCCAGCATTTT. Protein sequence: CASSIQDNSNQPQHF.